One and the same sample provided the 10 T cell receptor beta chains below, sequenced in a study of blood T cell repertoires in COVID-19. Only in-frame clones appear in the TCRdb table, and some are missing; sequencing was by immunoSEQ multiplex PCR. The sample shows about 180,000 clones, 65% to 90% of them seen only once. Specimen: peripheral blood. All receptors come from a man aged 50 to 59 with active or convalescent COVID-19.

V gene TRBV7-9 combines with J gene TRBJ2-7; 9 nucleotides match TRBD2. The CDR3 consists of 15 residues. V lost 1 base and J lost 2; bases outside the gene matches: 3. Germline CDR1 is SEHNR and CDR2 is FQNEAQ (reference sequence). The chain's CDR3 is CASSLGSSGTYEQYF. CDR3 coding DNA: TGTGCCAGCAGCTTAGGGTCTAGCGGGACCTACGAGCAGTACTTC. Variable domain in full (rest from reference TRBV7-9 and TRBJ2-7): DTGVSQNPRHKITKRGQNVTFRCDPISEHNRLYWYRQTLGQGPEFLTYFQNEAQLEKSRLLSDRFSAERPKGSFSTLEIQRTEQGDSAMYLCASSLGSSGTYEQYFGPGTRLTVT.

The V and J genes are TRBV28 and TRBJ2-3; unclear D gene. V was pared by 3 bases and J by 5 bases, with 18 bases between. Per the germline V gene, CDR1 is MDHEN and CDR2 is SYDVKM. The CDR3 length is 16 residues. This CDR3 is CASSFATRSNRDTQYF. DNA for the CDR3: TGTGCCAGCAGTTTCGCGACCCGATCAAACAGAGATACGCAGTATTTT. Based on the CDR3 plus reference TRBV28 and TRBJ2-3, the full variable domain is DVKVTQSSRYLVKRTGEKVFLECVQDMDHENMFWYRQDPGLGLRLIYFSYDVKMKEKGDIPEGYSVSREKKERFSLILESASTNQTSMYLCASSFATRSNRDTQYFGPGTRLTVL.

V and J are TRBV5-1 and TRBJ1-1; no definite D call. The V and J ends lost 3 bases and 1 base respectively, with 10 bases between them. The CDR3 has 14 amino acids. CDR1 and CDR2 (germline): SGHRS, YFSETQ. The CDR3 here is CASSSANPNTEAFF. The CDR3 DNA is TGCGCCAGCAGCTCAGCGAATCCGAACACTGAAGCTTTCTTT.

This chain joins TRBV3-1 (or the pseudogene TRBV3-2) and TRBJ1-6, with 8 bases lining up with TRBD1. The CDR3 is 13 amino acids. Germline V gene lookup returns CDR1 LGHDT and CDR2 YNNKEL (reference sequence). V lost 4 bases and J lost 10; bases outside the gene matches: 3. The CDR3 DNA follows: TGTGCCAGCAGCCCCAGGGGGCGGTCACCCCTCCACTTT. This sequence encodes CASSPRGRSPLHF.

The chain employs TRBV28 and TRBJ1-1, with 7 bases fitting TRBD1. J gave up 11 bases and V 4 bases, and 10 bases lay outside the gene matches. The germline gives CDR1 MDHEN, CDR2 SYDVKM. The CDR3 has 13 residues. The CDR3 DNA reads as TGTGCCAGCAGTTCCGAGGACAGGCTTGTTGCTTTCTTT. This sequence encodes CASSSEDRLVAFF.

The chain is built from TRBV3-1 (or the pseudogene TRBV3-2) and TRBJ1-2, with 7 nucleotides matching TRBD1. The germline V gene encodes CDR1 LGHDT and CDR2 YNNKEL (reference sequence). Germline trimming cut 4 bases from V and 8 bases from J; bases unmatched to any gene: 7. This CDR3 is built from 13 residues. The CDR3 DNA reads TGTGCCAGCAGCCTACGACAGGGTGAAGGCTACACCTTC. Residues: CASSLRQGEGYTF.

This clone has more than one count but fewer than ten. The V and J genes are TRBV2 and TRBJ1-5; no clear D. CDR1 is SNHLY, CDR2 FYNNEI, per germline. Trimming removed 5 bases from V and 5 bases from J, with 7 bases in between. CDR3 length: 12 residues. CDR3 region: CASSLVDQPQHF. The CDR3 nucleotides read TGTGCCAGCAGTTTAGTGGATCAGCCCCAGCATTTT.

The chain employs TRBV28 and TRBJ1-6; D might be TRBD1 (5 bases). The CDR3 is made up of 16 amino acids. Per germline, CDR1 MDHEN and CDR2 SYDVKM. The V gene lost 6 bases and the J gene lost 9 bases, with 21 bases spanning the gap. CDR3 sequence (DNA): TGTGCCAGCAGGCTAGGCTGGGGGGACGCCGCTTCACCCCTCCACTTT. It translates to CASRLGWGDAASPLHF.

The chain combines TRBV6-1 with TRBJ1-2, with 7 bases identical to TRBD1. In germline, CDR1 is MNHNS, CDR2 SASEGT. The CDR3 is 13 residues long. J gave up 8 bases and V 2 bases, and 5 bases lay outside the gene matches. CDR3 in amino acids: CASSEKQGYGYTF. In DNA form, the CDR3 reads TGTGCCAGCAGTGAAAAACAGGGGTACGGCTACACCTTC.

The chain is built from TRBV18 and TRBJ1-4; 7 nucleotides line up with TRBD1. After removal of 4 bases from V and 7 bases from J, the junction contained 3 bases not matched to a gene. This CDR3 region has 13 residues. Germline V gene lookup returns CDR1 KGHSH and CDR2 LQKENI. The CDR3 sequence is CASSLGQAEKLFF. The DNA of the CDR3 is TGTGCCAGCTCACTCGGACAGGCTGAAAAACTGTTTTTT.